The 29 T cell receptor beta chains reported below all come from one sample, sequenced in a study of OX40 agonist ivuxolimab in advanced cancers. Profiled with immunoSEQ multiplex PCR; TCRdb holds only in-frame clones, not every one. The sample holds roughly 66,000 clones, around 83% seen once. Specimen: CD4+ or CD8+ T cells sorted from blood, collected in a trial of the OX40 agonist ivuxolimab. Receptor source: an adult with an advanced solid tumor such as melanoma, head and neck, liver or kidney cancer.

CDR3 DNA: TGTGCCAGCAGCGTGGGGACAGGGAAACACAATGAGCAGTTCTTC. Its translation: CASSVGTGKHNEQFF. The chain carries TRBV7-7 and TRBJ2-1, with TRBD1 identical over 9 bases. J lost 5 bases, V lost 5 bases, and 7 bases had no gene match. This CDR3 has 15 residues. In germline, CDR1 is SSHAT, CDR2 FNYEAQ (reference sequence). Using reference TRBV7-7 and TRBJ2-1 for the parts outside the CDR3, the full variable domain is GAGVSQSPRYKVTKRGQDVTLRCDPISSHATLYWYQQALGQGPEFLTYFNYEAQPDKSGLPSDRFSAERPEGSISTLTIQRTEQRDSAMYRCASSVGTGKHNEQFFGPGTRLTVL.

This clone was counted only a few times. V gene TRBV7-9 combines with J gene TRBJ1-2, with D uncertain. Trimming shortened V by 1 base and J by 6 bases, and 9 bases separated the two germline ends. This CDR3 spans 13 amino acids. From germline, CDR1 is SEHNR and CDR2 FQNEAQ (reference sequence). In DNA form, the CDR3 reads TGTGCCAGCAGCTTAGGACGCGGGGATGGCTACACCTTC. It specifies CASSLGRGDGYTF.

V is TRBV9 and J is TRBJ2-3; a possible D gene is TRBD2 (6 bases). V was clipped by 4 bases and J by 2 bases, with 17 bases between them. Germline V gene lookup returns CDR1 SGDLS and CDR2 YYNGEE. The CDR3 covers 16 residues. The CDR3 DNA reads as TGTGCCAGCAGCTTCCTCGAGGGCGGGAACACAGATACGCAGTATTTT. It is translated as CASSFLEGGNTDTQYF.

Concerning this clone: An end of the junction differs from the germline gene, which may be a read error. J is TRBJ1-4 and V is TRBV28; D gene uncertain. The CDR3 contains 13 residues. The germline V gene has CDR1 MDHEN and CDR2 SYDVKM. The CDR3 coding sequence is TGTGCCAGCAGTTCCCCCCTTTCAGAGACGGGAATTTTT. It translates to CASSSPLSETGIF.

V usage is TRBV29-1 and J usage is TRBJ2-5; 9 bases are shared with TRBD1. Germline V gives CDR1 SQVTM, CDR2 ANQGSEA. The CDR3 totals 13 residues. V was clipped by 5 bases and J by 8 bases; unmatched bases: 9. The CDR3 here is CSVMGQGWDTQYF. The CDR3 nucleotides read TGCAGCGTTATGGGACAGGGATGGGATACCCAGTACTTC.

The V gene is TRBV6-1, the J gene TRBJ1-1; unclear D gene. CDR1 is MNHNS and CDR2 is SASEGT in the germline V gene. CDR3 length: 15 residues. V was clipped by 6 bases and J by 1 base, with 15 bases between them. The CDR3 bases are TGTGCCAGCAGGCCATTAAGTGATAAGAACACTGAAGCTTTCTTT. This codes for CASRPLSDKNTEAFF.

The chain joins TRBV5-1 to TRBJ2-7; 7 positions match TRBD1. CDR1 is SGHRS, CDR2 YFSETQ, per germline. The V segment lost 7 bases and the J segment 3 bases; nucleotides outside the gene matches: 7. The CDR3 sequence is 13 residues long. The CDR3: CASERDRGYEQYF. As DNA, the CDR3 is TGCGCCAGCGAAAGGGACAGAGGCTACGAGCAGTACTTC. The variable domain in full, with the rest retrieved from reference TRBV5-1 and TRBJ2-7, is KAGVTQTPRYLIKTRGQQVTLSCSPISGHRSVSWYQQTPGQGLQFLFEYFSETQRNKGNFPGRFSGRQFSNSRSEMNVSTLELGDSALYLCASERDRGYEQYFGPGTRLTVT.

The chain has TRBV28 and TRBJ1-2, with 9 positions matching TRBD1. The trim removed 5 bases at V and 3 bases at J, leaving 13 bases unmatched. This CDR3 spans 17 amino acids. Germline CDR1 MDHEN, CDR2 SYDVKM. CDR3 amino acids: CASSESGTGKSYYGYTF. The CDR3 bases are TGTGCCAGCAGTGAATCCGGGACAGGGAAGTCTTACTATGGCTACACCTTC.

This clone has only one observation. The DNA for the CDR3 is TGCGCCAGCAGCCGTTCGGGACTCGGATCCACTGAAGCTTTCTTT. Translated, it gives CASSRSGLGSTEAFF. The chain has TRBV4-3 and TRBJ1-1, with a tentative D call TRBD1 (5 bases). Trimming took 4 bases from V and 4 from J, leaving 16 bases between them. Looked up from germline, CDR1 is LGHNA and CDR2 is YSLEER. This CDR3 contains 15 residues.

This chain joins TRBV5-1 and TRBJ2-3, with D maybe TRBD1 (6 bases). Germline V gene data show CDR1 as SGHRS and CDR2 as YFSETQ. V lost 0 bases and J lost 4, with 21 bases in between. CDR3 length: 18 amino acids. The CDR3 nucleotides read TGCGCCAGCAGCTTGGGGTTTCCAGGGGCCGGTGAGGCAGATACGCAGTATTTT. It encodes CASSLGFPGAGEADTQYF.

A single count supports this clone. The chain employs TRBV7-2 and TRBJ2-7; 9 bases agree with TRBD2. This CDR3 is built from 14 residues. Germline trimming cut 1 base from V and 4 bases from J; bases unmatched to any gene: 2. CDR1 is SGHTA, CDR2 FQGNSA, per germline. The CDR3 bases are TGTGCCAGCAGCTTAGGGCTAGCGGGGTACGAGCAGTACTTC. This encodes CASSLGLAGYEQYF.

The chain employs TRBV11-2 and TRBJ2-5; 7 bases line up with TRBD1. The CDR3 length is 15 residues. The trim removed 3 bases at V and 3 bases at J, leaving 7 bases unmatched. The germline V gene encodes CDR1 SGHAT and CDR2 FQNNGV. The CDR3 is CASSLPGQAKETQYF. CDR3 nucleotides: TGTGCCAGCAGCTTGCCCGGACAGGCGAAAGAGACCCAGTACTTC.

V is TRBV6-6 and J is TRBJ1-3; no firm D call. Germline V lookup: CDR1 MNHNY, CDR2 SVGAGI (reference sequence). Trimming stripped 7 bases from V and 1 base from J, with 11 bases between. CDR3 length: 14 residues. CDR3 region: CASNPDVSGNTIYF. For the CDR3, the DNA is TGTGCCAGCAACCCGGATGTATCTGGAAACACCATATATTTT.

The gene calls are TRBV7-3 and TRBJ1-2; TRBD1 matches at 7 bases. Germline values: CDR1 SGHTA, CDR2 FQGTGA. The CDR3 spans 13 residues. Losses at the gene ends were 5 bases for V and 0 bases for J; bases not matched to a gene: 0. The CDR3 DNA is TGTGCCAGCAGCCAGGGGGCTAACTATGGCTACACCTTC. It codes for CASSQGANYGYTF.

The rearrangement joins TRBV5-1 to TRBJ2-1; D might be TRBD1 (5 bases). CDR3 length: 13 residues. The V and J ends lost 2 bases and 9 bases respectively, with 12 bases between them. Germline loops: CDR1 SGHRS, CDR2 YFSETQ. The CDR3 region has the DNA TGCGCCAGCAGCTTCTCACCCGACAGTGAGCAGTTCTTC. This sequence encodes CASSFSPDSEQFF.

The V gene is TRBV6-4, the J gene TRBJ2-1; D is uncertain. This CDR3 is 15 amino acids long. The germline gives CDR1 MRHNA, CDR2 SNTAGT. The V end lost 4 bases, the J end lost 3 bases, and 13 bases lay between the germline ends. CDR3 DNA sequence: TGTGCCAGCAGTGTAGGTATAGGGAACTACAATGAGCAGTTCTTC. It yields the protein CASSVGIGNYNEQFF.

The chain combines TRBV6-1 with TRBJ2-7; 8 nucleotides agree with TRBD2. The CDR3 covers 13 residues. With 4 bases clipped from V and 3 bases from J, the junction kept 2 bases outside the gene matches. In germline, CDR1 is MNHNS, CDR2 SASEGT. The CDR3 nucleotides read TGTGCCAGCAGTGCAGCGGGGGTCTACGAGCAGTACTTC. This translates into CASSAAGVYEQYF.

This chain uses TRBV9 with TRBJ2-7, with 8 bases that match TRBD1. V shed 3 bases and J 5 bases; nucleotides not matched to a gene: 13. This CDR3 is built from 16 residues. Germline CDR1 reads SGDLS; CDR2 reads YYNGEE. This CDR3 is CASSADWVDRVDEQYF. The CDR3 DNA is TGTGCCAGCAGCGCAGATTGGGTGGACAGGGTCGACGAGCAGTACTTC.

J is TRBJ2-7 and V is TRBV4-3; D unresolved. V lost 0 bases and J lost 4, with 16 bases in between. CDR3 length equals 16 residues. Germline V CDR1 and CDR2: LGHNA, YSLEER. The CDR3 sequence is CASSQDTRTLVYEQYF. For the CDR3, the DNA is TGCGCCAGCAGCCAAGACACGCGGACGCTGGTTTACGAGCAGTACTTC.

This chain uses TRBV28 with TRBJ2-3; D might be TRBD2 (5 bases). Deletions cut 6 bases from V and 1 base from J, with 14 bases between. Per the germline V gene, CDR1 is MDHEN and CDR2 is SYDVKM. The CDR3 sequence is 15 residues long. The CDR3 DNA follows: TGTGCCAGCAGGAACCGCGGGCGAGGCACAGATACGCAGTATTTT. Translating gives CASRNRGRGTDTQYF.

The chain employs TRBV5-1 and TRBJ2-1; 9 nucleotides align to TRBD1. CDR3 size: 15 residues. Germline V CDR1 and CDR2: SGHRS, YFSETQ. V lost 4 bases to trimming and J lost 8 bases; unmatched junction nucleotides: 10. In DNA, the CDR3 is TGCGCCAGCAGCCTGGGACAGGGATCGGTCCATGAGCAGTTCTTC. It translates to CASSLGQGSVHEQFF.

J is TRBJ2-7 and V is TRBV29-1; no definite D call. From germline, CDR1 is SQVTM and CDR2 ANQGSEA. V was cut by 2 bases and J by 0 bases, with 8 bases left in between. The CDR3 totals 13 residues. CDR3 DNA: TGCAGCGTTGAAACGTTGACCTCCTACGAGCAGTACTTC. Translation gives CSVETLTSYEQYF.

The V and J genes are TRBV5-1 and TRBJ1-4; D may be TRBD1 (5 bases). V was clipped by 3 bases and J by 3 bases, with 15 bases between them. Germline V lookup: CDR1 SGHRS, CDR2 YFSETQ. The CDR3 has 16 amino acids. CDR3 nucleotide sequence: TGCGCCAGCAGCTCATACCGACAGATTCCTAATGAAAAACTGTTTTTT. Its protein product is CASSSYRQIPNEKLFF.

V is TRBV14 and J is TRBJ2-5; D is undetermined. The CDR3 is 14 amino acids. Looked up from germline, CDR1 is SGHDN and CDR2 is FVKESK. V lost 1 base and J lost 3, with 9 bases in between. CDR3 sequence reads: CASSQVGREETQYF. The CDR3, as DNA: TGTGCCAGCAGCCAAGTTGGAAGGGAAGAGACCCAGTACTTC.

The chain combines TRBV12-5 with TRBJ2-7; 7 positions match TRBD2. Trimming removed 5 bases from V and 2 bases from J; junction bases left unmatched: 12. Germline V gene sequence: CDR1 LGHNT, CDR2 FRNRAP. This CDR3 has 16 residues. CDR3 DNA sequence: TGTGCTAGTGGTCCCCTCCGACTAGCTGGTACCTACGAGCAGTACTTC. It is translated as CASGPLRLAGTYEQYF.

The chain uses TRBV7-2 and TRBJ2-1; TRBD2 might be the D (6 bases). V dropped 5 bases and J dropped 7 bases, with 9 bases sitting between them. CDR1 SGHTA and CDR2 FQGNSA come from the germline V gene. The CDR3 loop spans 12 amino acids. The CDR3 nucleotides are TGTGCCAGCAGCCGGGAGAGGAATGAGCAGTTCTTC. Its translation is CASSRERNEQFF.

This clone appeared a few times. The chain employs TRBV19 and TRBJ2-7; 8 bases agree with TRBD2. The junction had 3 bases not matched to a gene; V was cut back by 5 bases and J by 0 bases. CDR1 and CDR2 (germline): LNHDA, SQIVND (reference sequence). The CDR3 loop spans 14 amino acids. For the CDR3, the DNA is TGTGCCAGTAGTGCGACTAGCGACTCCTACGAGCAGTACTTC. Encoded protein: CASSATSDSYEQYF.

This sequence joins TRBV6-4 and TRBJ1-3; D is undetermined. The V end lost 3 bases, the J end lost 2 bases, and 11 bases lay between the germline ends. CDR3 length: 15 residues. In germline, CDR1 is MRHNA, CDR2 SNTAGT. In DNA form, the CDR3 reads TGTGCCAGCAGTGAAGCCGACGGCCCTGGAAACACCATATATTTT. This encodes CASSEADGPGNTIYF.

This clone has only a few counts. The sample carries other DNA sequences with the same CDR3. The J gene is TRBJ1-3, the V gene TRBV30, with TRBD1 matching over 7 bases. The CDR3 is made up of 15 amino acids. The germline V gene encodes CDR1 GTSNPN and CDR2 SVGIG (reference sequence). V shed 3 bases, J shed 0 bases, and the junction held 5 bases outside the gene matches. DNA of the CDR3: TGTGCCTGGAGCCGGGACAGCGGCTCTGGAAACACCATATATTTT. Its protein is CAWSRDSGSGNTIYF. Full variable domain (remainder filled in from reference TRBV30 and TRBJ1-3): SQTIHQWPATLVQPVGSPLSLECTVEGTSNPNLYWYRQAAGRGLQLLFYSVGIGQISSEVPQNLSASRPQDRQFILSSKKLLLSDSGFYLCAWSRDSGSGNTIYFGEGSWLTVV.